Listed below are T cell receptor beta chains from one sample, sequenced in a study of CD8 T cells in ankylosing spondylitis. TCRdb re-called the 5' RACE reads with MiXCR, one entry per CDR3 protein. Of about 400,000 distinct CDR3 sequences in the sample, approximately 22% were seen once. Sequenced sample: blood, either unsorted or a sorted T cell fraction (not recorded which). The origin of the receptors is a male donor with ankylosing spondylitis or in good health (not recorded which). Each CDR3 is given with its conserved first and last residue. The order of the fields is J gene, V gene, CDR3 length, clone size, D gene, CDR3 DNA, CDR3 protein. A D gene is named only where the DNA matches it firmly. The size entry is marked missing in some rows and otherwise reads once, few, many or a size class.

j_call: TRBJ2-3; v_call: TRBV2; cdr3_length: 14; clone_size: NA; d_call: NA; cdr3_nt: TGTGCCAGCAGTGAGCCCTACCCCACAGATACGCAGTATTTT; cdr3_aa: CASSEPYPTDTQYF
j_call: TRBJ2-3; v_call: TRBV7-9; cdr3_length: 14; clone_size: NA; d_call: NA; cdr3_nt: TGTGCCAGCAGCTTAGAAACGGTAGCAGATACGCAGTATTTT; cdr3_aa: CASSLETVADTQYF
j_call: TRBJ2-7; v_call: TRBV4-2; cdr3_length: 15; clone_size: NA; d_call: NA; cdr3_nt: TGTGCCAGCAGCCAAGCAGGAGGGGGTTTGGACGAGCAGTACTTC; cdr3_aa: CASSQAGGGLDEQYF
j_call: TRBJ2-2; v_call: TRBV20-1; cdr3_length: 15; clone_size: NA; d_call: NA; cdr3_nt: TGCAGTGCTAGAGATCTGAGAGACCTCCCCGGGGAGCTGTTTTTT; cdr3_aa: CSARDLRDLPGELFF
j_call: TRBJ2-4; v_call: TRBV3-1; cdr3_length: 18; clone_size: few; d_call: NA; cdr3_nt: TGTGCCAGCAGCCAAGAGGGGGGTGAGGTGATAGCCAAAAACATTCAGTACTTC; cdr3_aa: CASSQEGGEVIAKNIQYF
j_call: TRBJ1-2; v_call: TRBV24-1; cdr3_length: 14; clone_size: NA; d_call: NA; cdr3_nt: TGTGCCACCAGTCCAGAAAACTGGGGCTATGGCTACACCTTC; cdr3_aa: CATSPENWGYGYTF
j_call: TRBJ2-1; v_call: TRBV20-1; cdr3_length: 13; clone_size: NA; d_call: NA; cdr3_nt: TGCAGTGCTAGTCCCCTTACCTACAATGAGCAGTTCTTC; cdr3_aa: CSASPLTYNEQFF
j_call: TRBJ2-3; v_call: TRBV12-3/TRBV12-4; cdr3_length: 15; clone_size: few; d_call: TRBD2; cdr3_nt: TGTGCCAGCAGTTCGGGGGGACCAGTTCAAGATACGCAGTATTTT; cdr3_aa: CASSSGGPVQDTQYF
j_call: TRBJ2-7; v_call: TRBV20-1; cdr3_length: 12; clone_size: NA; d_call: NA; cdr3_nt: TGCAGTGCTAGAGGAGGGATGTACGAGCAGTACTTC; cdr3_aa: CSARGGMYEQYF
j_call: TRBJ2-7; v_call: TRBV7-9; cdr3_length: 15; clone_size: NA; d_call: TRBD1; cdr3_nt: TGTGCCAGCAGCATACAGGGGGACCTTACCTACGAGCAGTACTTC; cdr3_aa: CASSIQGDLTYEQYF
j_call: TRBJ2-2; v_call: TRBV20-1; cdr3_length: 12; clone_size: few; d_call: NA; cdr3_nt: TGCAGTGCTAGAGGGTTGAGCGGGGAGCTGTTTTTT; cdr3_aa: CSARGLSGELFF
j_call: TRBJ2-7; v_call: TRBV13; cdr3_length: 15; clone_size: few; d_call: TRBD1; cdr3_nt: TGTGCCAGCAGCTTATGGGGACAGGGGGCTTACGAGCAGTACTTC; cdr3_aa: CASSLWGQGAYEQYF
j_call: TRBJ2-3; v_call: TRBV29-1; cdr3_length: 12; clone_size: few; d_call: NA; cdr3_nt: TGCAGCGTTGAAGAAGGGACCCTGGAACAGTATTTT; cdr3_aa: CSVEEGTLEQYF
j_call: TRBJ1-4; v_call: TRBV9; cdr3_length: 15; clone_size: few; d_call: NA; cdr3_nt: TGTGCCAGCAGCCCGACGGGCCTTTTGGGGGAAAAACTGTTTTTT; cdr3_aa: CASSPTGLLGEKLFF
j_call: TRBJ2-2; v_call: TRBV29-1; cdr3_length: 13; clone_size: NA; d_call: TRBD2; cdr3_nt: TGCAGCGTTGCTACTAGCGGGCCCGGGGAGCTGTTTTTT; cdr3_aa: CSVATSGPGELFF
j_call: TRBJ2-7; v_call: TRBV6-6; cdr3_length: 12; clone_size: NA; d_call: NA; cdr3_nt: TGTGCCAGCAGTTACACAGGCACCGAGCAGTACTTC; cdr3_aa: CASSYTGTEQYF
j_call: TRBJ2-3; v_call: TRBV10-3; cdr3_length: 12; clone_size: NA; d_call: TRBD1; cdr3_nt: TGTGCCATCAGGACAGGGACAGATACGCAGTATTTT; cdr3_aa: CAIRTGTDTQYF
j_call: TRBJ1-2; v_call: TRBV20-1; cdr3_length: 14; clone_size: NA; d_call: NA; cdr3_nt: TGCAGTGCTAGAGTGCCGGTGGGGGACTATGGCTACACCTTC; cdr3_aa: CSARVPVGDYGYTF
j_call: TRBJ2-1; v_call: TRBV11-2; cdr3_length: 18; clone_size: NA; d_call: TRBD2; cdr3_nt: TGTGCCAGCAGCAGAGGGACTCCATGGGCTAGCGGTCACCTCGAGCAGTTCTTC; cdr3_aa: CASSRGTPWASGHLEQFF
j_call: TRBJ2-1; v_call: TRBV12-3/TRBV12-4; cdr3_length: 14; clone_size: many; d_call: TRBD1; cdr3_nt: TGTGCCAGCAGTTCGGGGACAGCTAACAATGAGCAGTTCTTC; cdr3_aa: CASSSGTANNEQFF
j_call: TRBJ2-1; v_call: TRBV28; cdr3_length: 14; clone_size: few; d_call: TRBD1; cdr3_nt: TGTGCCAGCACCCAGACAGGGGCGTACAATGAGCAGTTCTTC; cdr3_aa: CASTQTGAYNEQFF
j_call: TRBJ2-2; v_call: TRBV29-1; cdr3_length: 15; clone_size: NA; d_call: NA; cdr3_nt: TGCAGCGTTAGGATGGGGGGTGGTTACACCGGGGAGCTGTTTTTT; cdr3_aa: CSVRMGGGYTGELFF
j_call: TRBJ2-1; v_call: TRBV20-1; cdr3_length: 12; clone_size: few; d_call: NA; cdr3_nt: TGCAGTGCTGACTCAGGGGCGAATGAGCAGTTCTTC; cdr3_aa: CSADSGANEQFF
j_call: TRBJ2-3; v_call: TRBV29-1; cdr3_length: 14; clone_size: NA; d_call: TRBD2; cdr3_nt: TGCAGCGCCCCCCCGGAGACTAGCGGGGGGACGCAGTATTTT; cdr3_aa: CSAPPETSGGTQYF
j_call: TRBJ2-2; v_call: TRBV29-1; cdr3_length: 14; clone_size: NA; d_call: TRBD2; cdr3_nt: TGCAGCGTTAAGGGTCGGGGGGATACCGGGGAGCTGTTTTTT; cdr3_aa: CSVKGRGDTGELFF
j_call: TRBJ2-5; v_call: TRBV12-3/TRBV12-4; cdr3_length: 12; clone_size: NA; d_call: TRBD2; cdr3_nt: TGTGCCAGTAGCGGGGGGGTCGAGACCCAGTACTTC; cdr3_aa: CASSGGVETQYF
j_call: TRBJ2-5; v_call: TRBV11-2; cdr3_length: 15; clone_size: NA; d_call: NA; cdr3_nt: TGTGCCAGCAGCACCCGAGGGGGGGCAGGGGAGACCCAGTACTTC; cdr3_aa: CASSTRGGAGETQYF
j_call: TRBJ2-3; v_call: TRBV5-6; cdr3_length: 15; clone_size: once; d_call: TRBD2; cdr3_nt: TGTGCCAGCCGATTAGCGGGAACTAGCACAGATACGCAGTATTTT; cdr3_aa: CASRLAGTSTDTQYF
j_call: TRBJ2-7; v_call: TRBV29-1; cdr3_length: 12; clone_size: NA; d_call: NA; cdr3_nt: TGCAGCGTTGAAGATCTGGGCTACGAGCAGTACTTC; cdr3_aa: CSVEDLGYEQYF
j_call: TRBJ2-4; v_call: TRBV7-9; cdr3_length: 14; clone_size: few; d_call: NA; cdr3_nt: TGTGCCAGCAGCTCCCGGGATACAAGAAACATTCAGTACTTC; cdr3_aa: CASSSRDTRNIQYF
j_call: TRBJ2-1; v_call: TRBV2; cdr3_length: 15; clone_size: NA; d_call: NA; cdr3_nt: TGTGCCAGCCTAAACCGGTGGACCCCGTCGGATGAGCAGTTCTTC; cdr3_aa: CASLNRWTPSDEQFF
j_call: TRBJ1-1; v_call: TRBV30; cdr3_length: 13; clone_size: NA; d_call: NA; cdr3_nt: TGTGCCTGGAGGTTAACCTTGAACACTGAAGCTTTCTTT; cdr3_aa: CAWRLTLNTEAFF
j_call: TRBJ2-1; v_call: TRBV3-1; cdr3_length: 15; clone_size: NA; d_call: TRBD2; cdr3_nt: TGTGCCAGCAGCCTCGGCGGGGGGGCAAACAATGAGCAGTTCTTC; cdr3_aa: CASSLGGGANNEQFF
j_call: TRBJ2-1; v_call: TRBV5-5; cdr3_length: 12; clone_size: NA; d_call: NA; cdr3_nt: TGTGCCAGCAGCTGGACAGACAATGAGCAGTTCTTC; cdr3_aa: CASSWTDNEQFF
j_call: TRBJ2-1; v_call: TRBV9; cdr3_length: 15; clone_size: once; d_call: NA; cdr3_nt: TGTGCCAGCAGCGTAGTGGCACACACCTACAATGAGCAGTTCTTC; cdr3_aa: CASSVVAHTYNEQFF
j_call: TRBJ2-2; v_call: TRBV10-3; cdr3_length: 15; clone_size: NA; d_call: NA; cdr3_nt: TGTGCCATCAGTGAGCCCGGGCTGAACACCGGGGAGCTGTTTTTT; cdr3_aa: CAISEPGLNTGELFF
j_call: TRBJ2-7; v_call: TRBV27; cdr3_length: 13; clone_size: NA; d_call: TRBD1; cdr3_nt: TGTGCCAGCAGTGTGGGACAGGTTTACGAGCAGTACTTC; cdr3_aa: CASSVGQVYEQYF
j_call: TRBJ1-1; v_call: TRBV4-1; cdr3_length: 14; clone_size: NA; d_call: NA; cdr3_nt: TGCGCCAGCAGCCAAGATTGGTATTACACTGAAGCTTTCTTT; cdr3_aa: CASSQDWYYTEAFF
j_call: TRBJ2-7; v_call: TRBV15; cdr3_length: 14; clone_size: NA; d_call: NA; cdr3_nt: TGTGCCACCAGCAGAGATACGACTAGCTACGAGCAGTACTTC; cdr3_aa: CATSRDTTSYEQYF
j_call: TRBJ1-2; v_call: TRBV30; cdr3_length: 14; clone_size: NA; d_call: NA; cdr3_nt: TGTGCCTGGACCATACAGGGAAGTAGCTATGGCTACACCTTC; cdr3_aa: CAWTIQGSSYGYTF
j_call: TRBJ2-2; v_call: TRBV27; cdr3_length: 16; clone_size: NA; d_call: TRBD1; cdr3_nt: TGTGCCAGCAGCACCCGACAGGGGGCAAGGACCGGGGAGCTGTTTTTT; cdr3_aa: CASSTRQGARTGELFF
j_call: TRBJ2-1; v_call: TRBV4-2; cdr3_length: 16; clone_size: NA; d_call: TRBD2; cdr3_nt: TGTGCCAGCAGCCAAGATGCCGGGGGGGGTTACAATGAGCAGTTCTTC; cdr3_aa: CASSQDAGGGYNEQFF
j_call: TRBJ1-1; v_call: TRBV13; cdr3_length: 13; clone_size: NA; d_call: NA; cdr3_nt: TGTGCCAGCAGTTCCGACGTGAACACTGAAGCTTTCTTT; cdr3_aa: CASSSDVNTEAFF
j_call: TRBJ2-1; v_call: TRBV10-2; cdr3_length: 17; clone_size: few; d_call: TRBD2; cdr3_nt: TGCGCCAGCAGTGAGCCGTTACTAGCGGAGATTTACAATGAGCAGTTCTTC; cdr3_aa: CASSEPLLAEIYNEQFF
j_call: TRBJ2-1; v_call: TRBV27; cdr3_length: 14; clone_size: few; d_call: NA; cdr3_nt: TGTGCCAGCAAATTGGGGGGTTTGGGCAATGAGCAGTTCTTC; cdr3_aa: CASKLGGLGNEQFF
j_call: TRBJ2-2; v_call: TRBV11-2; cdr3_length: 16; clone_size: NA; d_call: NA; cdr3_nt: TGTGCCAGCAGCTTAGTTGTAGGACTATCCGTGTGGGAGCTGTTTTTT; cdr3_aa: CASSLVVGLSVWELFF
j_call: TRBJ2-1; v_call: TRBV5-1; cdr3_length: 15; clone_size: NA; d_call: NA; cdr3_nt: TGCGCCAGCAGCCACGGGGCGGCGGCGGGCAATGAGCAGTTCTTC; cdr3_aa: CASSHGAAAGNEQFF
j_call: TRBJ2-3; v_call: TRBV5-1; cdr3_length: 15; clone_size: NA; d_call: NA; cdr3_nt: TGCGCCAGCAGCTTGGGGCCAGGGGATACAGATACGCAGTATTTT; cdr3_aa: CASSLGPGDTDTQYF
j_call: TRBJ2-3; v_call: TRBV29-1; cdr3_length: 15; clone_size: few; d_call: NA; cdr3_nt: TGCAGCGCCGATCGCCCTGGGGCTTCAGCAGATACGCAGTATTTT; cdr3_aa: CSADRPGASADTQYF
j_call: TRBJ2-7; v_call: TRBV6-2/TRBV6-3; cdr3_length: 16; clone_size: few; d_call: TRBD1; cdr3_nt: TGTGCCAGCAGTCATCTGGGACAGGCCTACTCCTACGAGCAGTACTTC; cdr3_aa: CASSHLGQAYSYEQYF
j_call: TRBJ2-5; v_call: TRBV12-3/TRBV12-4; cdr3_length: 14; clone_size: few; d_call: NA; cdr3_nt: TGTGCCAGCAGTACCCCAGGGTGGCAAGAGACCCAGTACTTC; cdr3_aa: CASSTPGWQETQYF
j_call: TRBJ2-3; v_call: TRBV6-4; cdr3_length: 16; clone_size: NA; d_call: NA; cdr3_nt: TGTGCCAGCAGTCACCAGGCCGGGGAGAGCACAGATACGCAGTATTTT; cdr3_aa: CASSHQAGESTDTQYF
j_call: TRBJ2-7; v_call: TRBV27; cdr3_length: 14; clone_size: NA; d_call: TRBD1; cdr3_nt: TGTGCCAGCAGTCCTCGGACAGGGGCCAACGAGCAGTACTTC; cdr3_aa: CASSPRTGANEQYF